This is a list of T cell receptor beta chains from one sample in a study of blood T cell repertoires in COVID-19. TCRdb's table, derived via immunoSEQ multiplex PCR, lists solely in-frame clones and lacks some. The top ten clones hold 9% to 15% of a sample with 40,000 or so clones, over 75% of them seen once. Sequencing was carried out using peripheral blood. The receptor source for this set is a human donor in a cohort sampled during active COVID-19. CDR3s include the opening cysteine and the closing phenylalanine or tryptophan. Fields, in order: clone size, V gene, D gene, J gene, CDR3 DNA, CDR3 protein. D genes are given only for firm matches. Clone size appears in some rows only: once, few, many, or a class for an expanded clone.

-	TRBV5-1	TRBD1	TRBJ2-7	TGCGCCAGCAGCTGGGGACAGGGGAGGGACGAGCAGTACTTC	CASSWGQGRDEQYF
once	TRBV10-3	-	TRBJ1-3	TGTGCCATCAGTGAGTACAGGGTCCCTGGAAACACCATATATTTT	CAISEYRVPGNTIYF
-	TRBV24-1	-	TRBJ1-4	TGTGCCACCAGTGGGGAGGAGGGGAATGAAAAACTGTTTTTT	CATSGEEGNEKLFF
-	TRBV6-2/TRBV6-3	-	TRBJ2-7	TGTGCCAGCAGCCGACGGGACGAGCAGTACTTC	CASSRRDEQYF
-	TRBV5-6	-	TRBJ2-5	TGTGCCAGCAGCCGGGGCCTAGCGGAGACCCAGTACTTC	CASSRGLAETQYF
-	TRBV18	TRBD2	TRBJ2-1	TGTGCCAGCTCACCAGGGACTAGCTCCATTGGGCCCTACAATGAGCAGTTCTTC	CASSPGTSSIGPYNEQFF
-	TRBV6-5	-	TRBJ2-1	TGTGCCAGCACCGCGGGTCCTAGGCAGTTCTTC	CASTAGPRQFF
few	TRBV19	-	TRBJ1-5	TGTGCCAGTAGTATTACTGCAGGGAACAATCAGCCCCAGCATTTT	CASSITAGNNQPQHF
-	TRBV28	TRBD1	TRBJ1-1	TGTGCCAGCAGTCGGGACAGGGGGCTGGACACTGAAGCTTTCTTT	CASSRDRGLDTEAFF
-	TRBV29-1	TRBD1	TRBJ2-2	TGCAGCGGGGGACAGGGTAGTAGCACCGGGGAGCTGTTTTTT	CSGGQGSSTGELFF
-	TRBV5-4	-	TRBJ2-3	TGTGCCAGCAGCGGGACTCTCCGCACAGATACGCAGTATTTT	CASSGTLRTDTQYF
-	TRBV7-3	TRBD1	TRBJ2-7	TGTGCCAGCAGCTTAACCTGGGACAGGGAAGTAATCGAGCAGTACTTC	CASSLTWDREVIEQYF
-	TRBV24-1	TRBD2	TRBJ2-5	TGTGCCACCAGTGAGACTAGCGGAAGGGGAACCCAGTACTTC	CATSETSGRGTQYF
few	TRBV10-3	TRBD1	TRBJ2-1	TGTGCCATCAGTGACGAGGACAGGGACTACAATGAGCAGTTCTTC	CAISDEDRDYNEQFF
-	TRBV6-5	TRBD1	TRBJ1-1	TGTGCCAGCAGGCAACACAGGGGAACTGAAGCTTTCTTT	CASRQHRGTEAFF
-	TRBV6-6	-	TRBJ2-7	TGTGCCAGCTGGGGGGGCCGAAGCTCCTACGAGCAGTACTTC	CASWGGRSSYEQYF
-	TRBV13	TRBD1	TRBJ1-2	TGTGCCAGCAGCTTCCCCGGGACAGGACTTTACTTC	CASSFPGTGLYF
-	TRBV2	TRBD2	TRBJ2-1	TGTGCCAGCAGAACGGGACTAGCCCCTGGGGATGAGCAGTTCTTC	CASRTGLAPGDEQFF
-	TRBV7-9	TRBD2	TRBJ2-7	TGTGCCAGCAGCTTCGGGGAGGTTGGCGGGGGGGCCGAGCAGTACTTC	CASSFGEVGGGAEQYF
-	TRBV7-2	TRBD1	TRBJ2-1	TGTGCCAGCAGCTTAAGTAGTACAGGGGGTTACAATGAGCAGTTCTTC	CASSLSSTGGYNEQFF
-	TRBV29-1	TRBD1	TRBJ2-5	TGCAGCGTTGAGGCGGGACAGGGGGCAGGGACCCAGTACTTC	CSVEAGQGAGTQYF
-	TRBV5-4	-	TRBJ1-1	TGTGCCAGCAGCCGCGTACAGGGGAACACTGAAGCTTTCTTT	CASSRVQGNTEAFF
-	TRBV19	TRBD1	TRBJ1-6	TGTGCCAGTAGTATGGGGACAGGGAATTCACCCCTCCACTTT	CASSMGTGNSPLHF
-	TRBV11-2	-	TRBJ2-1	TGTGCCAGCAGCTTAGGCAGGGCAAATGAGCAGTTCTTC	CASSLGRANEQFF
once	TRBV9	-	TRBJ1-1	TGTGCCAGCAGCTTCGGACAGAACACTGAAGCTTTCTTT	CASSFGQNTEAFF
-	TRBV6-1	TRBD2	TRBJ2-5	TGTGCCAGCAGTGAACCGGGACTATCGGAGACCCAGTACTTC	CASSEPGLSETQYF
few	TRBV3-1/TRBV3-2	TRBD2	TRBJ2-3	TGTGCCAGCAGCCAATGGGGCGACGGGGGGGGCACAGATACGCAGTATTTT	CASSQWGDGGGTDTQYF
-	TRBV10-3	TRBD1	TRBJ1-3	TGTGCCATCAGTGGATATGGGACAGAGGGCTCGAACACCATATATTTT	CAISGYGTEGSNTIYF
-	TRBV2	TRBD2	TRBJ2-5	TGTGCCAGCAGACCCGGGGGGACCAAAGAGACCCAGTACTTC	CASRPGGTKETQYF
-	TRBV15	TRBD1	TRBJ2-3	TGTGCCACCAGCGGGGACAGGGAGGGAGTGGATACGCAGTATTTT	CATSGDREGVDTQYF
-	TRBV27	-	TRBJ2-1	TGTGCCAGCAGTTCACCCCAGGGGACCGGTAATGAGCAGTTCTTC	CASSSPQGTGNEQFF
-	TRBV7-2	TRBD1	TRBJ2-7	TGTGCCAGCAGCTTTGGGACAGGGTACTACGAGCAGTACTTC	CASSFGTGYYEQYF
-	TRBV12-3/TRBV12-4	TRBD2	TRBJ2-7	TGTGCCAGCAGGCCAGCGGGGGTCTACGAGCAGTACTTC	CASRPAGVYEQYF